The clone carrying this T cell receptor (beta chain) was recorded many times. The data stem from a study of blood T cells in healthy people across ages. The use of a sample-barcoded 5' primer and a J-beta primer mix characterized a second PCR of roughly 7 to 11 cycles. TCRdb passed the 5' RACE reads through MiXCR, listing each CDR3 protein once. The data hold 600,000 or so distinct CDR3 sequences, with about 28% observed a single time. Germline values: CDR1 DFQATT, CDR2 SNEGSKA (reference sequence). Deletions cut 5 bases from V and 2 bases from J, with 9 bases between. This CDR3 is built from 12 residues.

The chain is built from TRBV20-1 and TRBJ1-2; weak D call: TRBD1 (5 bases). The sample was blood. The receptor's source is a woman aged 80 or over in good health. CDR3 residues: CSADDSNYGYTF. CDR3 coding DNA: TGCAGTGCTGATGACAGCAACTATGGCTACACCTTC.